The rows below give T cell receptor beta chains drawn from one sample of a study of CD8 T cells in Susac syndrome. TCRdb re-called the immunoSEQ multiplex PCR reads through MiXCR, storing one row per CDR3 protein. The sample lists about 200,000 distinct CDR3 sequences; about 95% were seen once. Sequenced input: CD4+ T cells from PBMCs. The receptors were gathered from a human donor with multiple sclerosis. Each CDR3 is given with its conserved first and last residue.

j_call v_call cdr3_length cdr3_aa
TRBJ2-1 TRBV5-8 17 CASSLHHGTASSNEQFF
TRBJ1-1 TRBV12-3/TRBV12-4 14 CASGVYRGGTEAFF
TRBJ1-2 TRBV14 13 CASSQDRGGGYTF
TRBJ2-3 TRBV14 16 CASSQSTGVTTDTQYF
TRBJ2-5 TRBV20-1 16 CSARDSGQGDLGTQYF
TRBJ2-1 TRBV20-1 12 CSAQGRNNEQFF
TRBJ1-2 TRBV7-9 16 CASRPGQGLKDMGYTF
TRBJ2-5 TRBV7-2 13 CASSLRGVGTQYF
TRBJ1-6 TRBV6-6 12 CASAEPNSPLHF
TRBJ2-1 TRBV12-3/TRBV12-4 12 CASSSSLRQQFF
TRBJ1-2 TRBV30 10 CASQGDGYTF
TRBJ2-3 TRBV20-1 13 CSAGDWGTDTQYF
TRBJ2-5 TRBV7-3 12 CASSPNSETQYF